This T cell receptor (beta chain) was documented in a study of regulatory T cells (dated by TCRdb to between 2018 and 2020). Regarding the complete study: T-cell receptor beta repertoires of sorted regulatory, conventional CD4+ and CD8+ T cells were compared between CD3G-deficient patients and healthy controls. The full study reports these points: Repertoires from patients had restricted unique TRB V-J pairs and skewed V and J gene usage, with the strongest effect in regulatory T cells. Conventional CD4+ T cells from CD3G-deficient patients were enriched for hydrophobic residues at CDR3 positions 6 and 7, suggesting more self-reactive specificities.

The multiplex PCR relied on 52 forward TRBV primers and 13 reverse TRBJ primers, and amplification bias was corrected through assay-based and computational methods. Rearranged TRB loci were amplified from genomic DNA by multiplex PCR within the immunoSEQ assay. An Illumina HiSeq platform was used to sequence the TRB amplicons. As for the authors' bioinformatics: Raw sequences were error-filtered and aligned to reference gene sequences by custom algorithms and were subsequently analyzed with the immunoSEQ online tools. Frequencies of productive and nonproductive TRB rearrangements were evaluated among both unique and total sequences. Assessment of potential self-reactivity relied on the hydrophobicity of positions 6 and 7 in the TRB CDR3, along with their amino acid composition. Prism software was used to run t tests, Mann-Whitney tests or two-way ANOVA for comparisons between groups. As stored in TCRdb, this immuneACCESS dataset retains in-frame rearrangements with V and J assigned. A fraction of the clones does not appear; measured against another copy, unresolved V genes explain less than half of the discrepancy, and the remainder lacks a known reason. V, J and clone size are taken as reported in that table, and D and trimming were inferred from the DNA itself. The sample contains approximately 29,000 clones, about 94% of them found a single time. Jointly, the top ten make up 0.9% to 1% of the sample.

For this clone: Its specific antigen is unknown. Base qualities are missing; no much larger clone stands one base away.

The CDR3 holds 14 amino acids from the cysteine to the phenylalanine. Only CDR3 DNA is held: 42 bases, read in frame from base 1. Here V drops 3 bases and J drops 0 bases, and the junction holds 0 bases not matched to any gene. For CDR1 and CDR2, the germline V gene lists MDHEN and SYDVKM. All CD3G-deficient patients had evidence of autoimmunity, which was more severe in two of the patients. At the time of testing, the patients were between 2 and 39 years old, and their CD4+ and CD8+ T cells had reduced naive proportions and increased memory proportions. CD4+ cells were FACS-sorted into CD25-high CD127-low regulatory T cells and CD25-low CD127-high conventional CD4+ T cells. The patient group comprised roughly 6 individuals with CD3G deficiency. An international network of physicians spanning the United States, Europe and Asia provided the patient samples and clinical data. Ficoll density separation was used to isolate peripheral blood mononuclear cells.

This TCR derives from a child aged 2-15 years with CD3G deficiency. The rearrangement joined TRBV28 to TRBJ2-7, with 9 central nucleotides matching TRBD1. Sequencing used conventional CD4+ T cells sorted from blood. CDR3 loop: CASSLDRGSYEQYF. In nucleotide form, the sequence is TGTGCCAGCAGTTTGGACAGGGGCTCCTACGAGCAGTACTTC. The CDR3 plus the reference TRBV28 and TRBJ2-7 genes for the other parts give the full variable domain: DVKVTQSSRYLVKRTGEKVFLECVQDMDHENMFWYRQDPGLGLRLIYFSYDVKMKEKGDIPEGYSVSREKKERFSLILESASTNQTSMYLCASSLDRGSYEQYFGPGTRLTVT.